This TCR beta chain was recorded in a study of T cell repertoires in cytomegalovirus infection. Turning to the study itself: Recently identified HLA-C-restricted CMV epitopes were used, and well-studied HLA-B-restricted CMV epitopes were used as well. It was the public TCR beta signatures that indicated both CMV infection and matching HLA type.

Trimming stripped 5 bases from V and 3 bases from J, with 16 bases between. CDR3 length: 15 residues. Germline V gene data show CDR1 as SGHVS and CDR2 as FQNEAQ. This clonotype was seen a few times. Its antigen is undetermined. TCRdb independently ran MiXCR on the reads; one entry per CDR3 protein. The data hold about a million distinct CDR3 sequences, with approximately 31% observed a single time. Notes on the study in general: HLA-C-restricted CMV clonotypes gave the most frequent clonotype in two of eight donors. Cumulative frequency of public TCR beta families picked out carriers of CMV plus the relevant HLA.

V usage is TRBV7-8 and J usage is TRBJ1-2, with D possibly being TRBD1 (5 bases). The specimen was cultured CD8+ T cells from PBMCs, collected from culture after CMV antigen stimulation. The source of this sequence is a human donor in good health (CMV status not recorded). Some clones in this sample may be carry-over from other donors' samples. The CDR3 bases are TGTGCCAGCAGCCCCAGTGGGACGGTGTACTATGGCTACACCTTC. Translating it yields CASSPSGTVYYGYTF.